This T cell receptor beta chain was identified in a study of T cells in Graves' hyperthyroidism and ophthalmopathy. Many counts were recorded for this clonotype. Trimming removed 7 bases at V and 6 bases at J, with 15 bases between. The CDR3 consists of 13 residues. The V gene's germline CDR1 is MNHNS and CDR2 SASEGT. Regions amplified from RNA transcripts were the TCR beta CDR3 regions. TCR CDR3 regions were first amplified by RT-PCR with HTBI primers. TCRdb itself ran the multiplex PCR reads through MiXCR, one entry per CDR3 protein. The table lists 600,000 or so distinct CDR3 sequences, 13% to 15% of them singletons, with approximately 13% in the top ten.

This clonotype originated in a woman aged 45-59 years with Graves' ophthalmopathy. V usage is TRBV6-1 and J usage is TRBJ1-2, with a weak D call TRBD1 (6 bases). Sequenced: blood. For the CDR3, the DNA is TGTGCCAGCATGCGGACGAGGGGGAATGGCTACACCTTC. Its translation: CASMRTRGNGYTF.